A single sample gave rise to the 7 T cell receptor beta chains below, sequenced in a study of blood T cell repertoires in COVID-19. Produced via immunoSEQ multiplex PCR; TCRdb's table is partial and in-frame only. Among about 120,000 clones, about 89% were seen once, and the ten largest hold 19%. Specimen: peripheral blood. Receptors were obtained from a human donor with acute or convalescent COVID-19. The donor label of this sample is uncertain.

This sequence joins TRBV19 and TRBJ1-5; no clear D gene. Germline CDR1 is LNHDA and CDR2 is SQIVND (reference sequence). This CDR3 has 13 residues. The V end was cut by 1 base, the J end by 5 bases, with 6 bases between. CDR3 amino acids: CASSIVEDQPQHF. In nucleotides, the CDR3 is TGTGCCAGTAGTATAGTAGAGGATCAGCCCCAGCATTTT.

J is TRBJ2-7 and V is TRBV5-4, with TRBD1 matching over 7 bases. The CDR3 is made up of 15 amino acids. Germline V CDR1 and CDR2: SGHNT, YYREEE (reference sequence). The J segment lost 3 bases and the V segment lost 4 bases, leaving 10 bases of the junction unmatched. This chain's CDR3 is CASSGRDRGIYEQYF. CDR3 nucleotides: TGTGCCAGCAGCGGAAGGGACAGAGGGATCTACGAGCAGTACTTC.

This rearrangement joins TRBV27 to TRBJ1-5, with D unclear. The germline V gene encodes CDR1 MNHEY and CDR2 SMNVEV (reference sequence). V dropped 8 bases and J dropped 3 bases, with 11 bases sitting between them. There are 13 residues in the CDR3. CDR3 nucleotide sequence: TGTGCCAGCGGAGTAGATTTCAATCAGCCCCAGCATTTT. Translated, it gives CASGVDFNQPQHF.

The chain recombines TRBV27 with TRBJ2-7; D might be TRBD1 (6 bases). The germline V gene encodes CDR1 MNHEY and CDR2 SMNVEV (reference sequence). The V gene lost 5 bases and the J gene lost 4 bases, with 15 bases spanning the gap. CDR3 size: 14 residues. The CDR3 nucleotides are TGTGCCAGCAGTCCGACGCGTCAGGGGTACGAGCAGTACTTC. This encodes CASSPTRQGYEQYF.

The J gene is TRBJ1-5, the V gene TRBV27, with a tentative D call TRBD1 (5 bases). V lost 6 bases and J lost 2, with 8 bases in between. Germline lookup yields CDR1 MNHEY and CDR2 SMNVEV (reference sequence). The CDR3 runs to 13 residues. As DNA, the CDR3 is TGTGCCAGCAGCCAGGGTGGCAATCAGCCCCAGCATTTT. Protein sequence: CASSQGGNQPQHF.

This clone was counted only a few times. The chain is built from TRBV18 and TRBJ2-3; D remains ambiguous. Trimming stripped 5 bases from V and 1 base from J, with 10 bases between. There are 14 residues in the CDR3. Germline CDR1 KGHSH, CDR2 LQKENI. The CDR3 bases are TGTGCCAGCTCAGCCTCTCCGGGCACAGATACGCAGTATTTT. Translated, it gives CASSASPGTDTQYF.

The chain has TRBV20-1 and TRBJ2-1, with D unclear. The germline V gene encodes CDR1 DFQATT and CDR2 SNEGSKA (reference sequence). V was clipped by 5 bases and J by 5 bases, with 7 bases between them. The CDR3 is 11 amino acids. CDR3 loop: CSAPTHNEQFF. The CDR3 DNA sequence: TGCAGTGCTCCGACTCACAATGAGCAGTTCTTC.